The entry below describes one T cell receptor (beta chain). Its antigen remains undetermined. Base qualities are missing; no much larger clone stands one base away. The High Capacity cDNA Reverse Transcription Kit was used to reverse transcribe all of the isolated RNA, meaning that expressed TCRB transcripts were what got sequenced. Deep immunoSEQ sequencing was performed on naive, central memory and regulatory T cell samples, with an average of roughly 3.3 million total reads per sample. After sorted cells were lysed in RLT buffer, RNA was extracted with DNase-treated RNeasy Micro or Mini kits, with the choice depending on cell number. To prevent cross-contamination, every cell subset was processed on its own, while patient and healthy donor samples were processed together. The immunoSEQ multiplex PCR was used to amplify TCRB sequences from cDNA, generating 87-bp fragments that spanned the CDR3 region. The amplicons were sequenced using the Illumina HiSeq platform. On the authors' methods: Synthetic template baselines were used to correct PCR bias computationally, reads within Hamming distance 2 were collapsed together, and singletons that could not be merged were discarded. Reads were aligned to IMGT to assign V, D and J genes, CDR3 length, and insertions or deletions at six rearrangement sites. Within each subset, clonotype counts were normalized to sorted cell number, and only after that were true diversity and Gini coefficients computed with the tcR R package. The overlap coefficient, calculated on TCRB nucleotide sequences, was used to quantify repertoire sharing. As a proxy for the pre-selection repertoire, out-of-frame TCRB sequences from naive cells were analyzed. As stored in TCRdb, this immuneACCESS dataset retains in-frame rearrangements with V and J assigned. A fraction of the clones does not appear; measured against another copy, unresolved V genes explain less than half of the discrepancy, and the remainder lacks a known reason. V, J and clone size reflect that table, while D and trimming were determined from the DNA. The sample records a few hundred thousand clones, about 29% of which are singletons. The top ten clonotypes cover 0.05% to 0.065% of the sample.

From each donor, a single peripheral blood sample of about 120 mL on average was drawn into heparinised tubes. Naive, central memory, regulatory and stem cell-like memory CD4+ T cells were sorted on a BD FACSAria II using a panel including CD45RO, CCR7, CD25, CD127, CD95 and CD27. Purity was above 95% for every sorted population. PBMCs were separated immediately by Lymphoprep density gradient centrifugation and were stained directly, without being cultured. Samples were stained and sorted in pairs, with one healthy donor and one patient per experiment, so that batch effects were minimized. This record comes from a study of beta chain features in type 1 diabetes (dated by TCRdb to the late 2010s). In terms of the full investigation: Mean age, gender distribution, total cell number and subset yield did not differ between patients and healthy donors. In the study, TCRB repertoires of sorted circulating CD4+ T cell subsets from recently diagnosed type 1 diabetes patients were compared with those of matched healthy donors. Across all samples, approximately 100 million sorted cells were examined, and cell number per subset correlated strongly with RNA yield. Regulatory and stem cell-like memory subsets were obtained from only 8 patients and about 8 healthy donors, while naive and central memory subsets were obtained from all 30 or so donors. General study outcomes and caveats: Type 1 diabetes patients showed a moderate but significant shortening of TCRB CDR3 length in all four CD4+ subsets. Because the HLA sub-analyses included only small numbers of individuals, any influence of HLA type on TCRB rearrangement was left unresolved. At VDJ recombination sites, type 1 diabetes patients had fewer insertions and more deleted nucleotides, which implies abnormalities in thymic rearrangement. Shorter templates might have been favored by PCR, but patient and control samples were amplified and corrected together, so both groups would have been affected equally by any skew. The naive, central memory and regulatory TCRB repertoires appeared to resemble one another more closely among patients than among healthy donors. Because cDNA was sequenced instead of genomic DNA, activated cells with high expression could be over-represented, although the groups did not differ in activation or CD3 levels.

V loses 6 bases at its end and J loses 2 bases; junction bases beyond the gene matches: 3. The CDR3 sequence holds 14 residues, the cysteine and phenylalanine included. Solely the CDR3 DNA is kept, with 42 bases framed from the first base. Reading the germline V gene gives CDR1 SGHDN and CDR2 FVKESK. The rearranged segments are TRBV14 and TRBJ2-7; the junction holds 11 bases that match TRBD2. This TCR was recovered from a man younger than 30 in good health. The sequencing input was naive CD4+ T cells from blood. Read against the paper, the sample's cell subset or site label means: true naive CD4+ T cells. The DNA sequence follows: TGTGCCAGCAGTCGACTAGCGGGGACCTACGAGCAGTACTTC. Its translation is CASSRLAGTYEQYF. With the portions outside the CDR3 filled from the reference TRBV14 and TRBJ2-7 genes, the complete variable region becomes EAGVTQFPSHSVIEKGQTVTLRCDPISGHDNLYWYRRVMGKEIKFLLHFVKESKQDESGMPNNRFLAERTGGTYSTLKVQPAELEDSGVYFCASSRLAGTYEQYFGPGTRLTVT.